The rows below give T cell receptor beta chains drawn from one sample of a study of control samples from healthy donors and cancer patients. TCRdb keeps only in-frame clones here, not all; method: immunoSEQ multiplex PCR. The table includes under 80,000 clones, around 82% detected once. Sequences were obtained from blood. These receptors originate from a man aged 50 or older in good health. The CDR3 runs from the conserved cysteine through the conserved F or W. The D gene is left open where the match is weak. Size tells how often a clone was seen (once, few, many) or the class of an expanded clone, and some rows leave it out.

DNA,CDR3,D,J,V,size
TGCGCCAGCACCGGGGGACAGGGGAACACTGAAGCTTTCTTT,CASTGGQGNTEAFF,TRBD1,TRBJ1-1,TRBV5-1,.
TGCGCCAGCAGCCAAGATATGGTCTCCTACGAGCAGTACTTC,CASSQDMVSYEQYF,.,TRBJ2-7,TRBV4-3,.
TGTGCCAGTAGCTTTGATATCGGACTATCCTACAATGAGCAGTTCTTC,CASSFDIGLSYNEQFF,.,TRBJ2-1,TRBV19,.
TGTGCCAGCAGTGAATATTGGTCTGAAGCTTTCTTT,CASSEYWSEAFF,.,TRBJ1-1,TRBV25-1,.
TGTGCCAGCAGCTTAGCGCTTGGGAGCCCCTACGAGCAGTACTTC,CASSLALGSPYEQYF,.,TRBJ2-7,TRBV7-2,.
TGTGCTAGTGGGAGGTTCGCCTACGAGCAGTACTTC,CASGRFAYEQYF,.,TRBJ2-7,TRBV12-5,.
TGTGCCAGCAGTCGGACAGCAGAGACCCAGTACTTC,CASSRTAETQYF,.,TRBJ2-5,TRBV12-3/TRBV12-4,once
TGTGCCACCAGTGATCCGCGGGCCGAGGGCACTGAAGCTTTCTTT,CATSDPRAEGTEAFF,.,TRBJ1-1,TRBV24-1,.
TGTGCCAGCAGTCCCGAAAACACCGGGGAGCTGTTTTTT,CASSPENTGELFF,.,TRBJ2-2,TRBV4-2,few
TGTGCCAGCAGCCCAGAATGGACACCGGGGCAGTTCTTC,CASSPEWTPGQFF,.,TRBJ2-1,TRBV7-9,once
TGCAGCGTTGAAGAGGGGTTAGGAAACACCATATATTTT,CSVEEGLGNTIYF,.,TRBJ1-3,TRBV29-1,.
TGCAGCCCTGCCGGTGGACAGGGTTTCTACGAGCAGTACTTC,CSPAGGQGFYEQYF,TRBD1,TRBJ2-7,TRBV29-1,few
TGTGCCAGCAGCTCTTTAGCGGGCGATAGCACAGATACGCAGTATTTT,CASSSLAGDSTDTQYF,TRBD2,TRBJ2-3,TRBV5-5,.
TGTGCCAGCAGCCCCCCCGGGACAGGGCGAGAAAAACTGTTTTTT,CASSPPGTGREKLFF,TRBD1,TRBJ1-4,TRBV6-6,.
TGTGCCAGCAGCTACCGATCGCGCTCCAGCGATACGCAGTATTTT,CASSYRSRSSDTQYF,.,TRBJ2-3,TRBV5-6,.
TGTGCCAGCACAAGGGACTCGGGGACTGAAGCTTTCTTT,CASTRDSGTEAFF,.,TRBJ1-1,TRBV7-3,.
TGTGCCAGCAGCTTGCCGGGTCCAGGGAAAAGTGAGCAGTTCTTC,CASSLPGPGKSEQFF,.,TRBJ2-1,TRBV5-6,.
TGTGCCAGCAGCGAGTTTGGTCGGCAGCCCCAGCATTTT,CASSEFGRQPQHF,.,TRBJ1-5,TRBV9,.
TGTGCCAGCAGAGTAAGGATGGCCCAGCATTTT,CASRVRMAQHF,.,TRBJ1-5,TRBV2,.
TGTGCCAGCTCACCACGGCAGGGTCGGAACACCGGGGAGCTGTTTTTT,CASSPRQGRNTGELFF,.,TRBJ2-2,TRBV18,.